The rows below give T cell receptor beta chains drawn from one sample of a study of blood T cells in healthy people across ages. One entry per CDR3 protein results from TCRdb running MiXCR on the 5' RACE reads. Of some 1.1 million distinct CDR3 sequences in the sample, about two fifths were seen once. The material sequenced was blood. Every receptor here comes from a man between 18 and 29 years old in good health. CDR3s include the opening cysteine and the closing phenylalanine or tryptophan. D genes are given only for firm matches. Where a row states a size, it is once, few, many or the class of an expanded clone; other rows omit it.

D gene,clone size,V gene,J gene,CDR3 protein,CDR3 DNA
.,.,TRBV30,TRBJ1-4,CAWSNEKLFF,TGTGCCTGGAGTAATGAAAAACTGTTTTTT
.,few,TRBV5-1,TRBJ1-1,CASSWTLGNTEAFF,TGCGCCAGCAGCTGGACCCTCGGGAACACTGAAGCTTTCTTT
TRBD1,few,TRBV7-2,TRBJ1-2,CASSYDWTGGAYGYTF,TGTGCCAGCAGCTACGACTGGACAGGGGGTGCCTATGGCTACACCTTC
TRBD2,.,TRBV4-1,TRBJ2-5,CASSQISGVIRETQYF,TGCGCCAGCAGCCAAATCAGCGGGGTGATAAGAGAGACCCAGTACTTC
TRBD2,.,TRBV20-1,TRBJ2-3,CRAGGRTDTQYF,TGCAGAGCGGGGGGGAGAACAGATACGCAGTATTTT
TRBD1,.,TRBV12-3/TRBV12-4,TRBJ1-4,CASRITGGGEKLFF,TGTGCCAGCAGGATTACAGGGGGTGGCGAAAAACTGTTTTTT
TRBD1,few,TRBV7-2,TRBJ2-7,CASSLSRTGLRSYEQYF,TGTGCCAGCAGCTTATCAAGGACAGGGTTACGCTCCTACGAGCAGTACTTC
TRBD2,.,TRBV12-3/TRBV12-4,TRBJ2-7,CASTRRFLAGTYNEQYF,TGTGCCAGCACCAGAAGGTTTCTAGCGGGGACCTACAATGAGCAGTACTTC
.,.,TRBV7-9,TRBJ2-2,CASSLPSGFDTGELFF,TGTGCCAGCAGCTTACCATCCGGGTTTGACACCGGGGAGCTGTTTTTT
.,.,TRBV3-1,TRBJ2-3,CASSQKGDHTQYF,TGTGCCAGCAGCCAAAAGGGGGATCATACGCAGTATTTT
.,once,TRBV7-6,TRBJ1-2,CASSPPGVAVYGYTF,TGTGCCAGCAGCCCACCGGGTGTAGCGGTTTATGGCTACACCTTC
.,once,TRBV20-1,TRBJ1-5,CSARGEVGNQPQHF,TGCAGTGCTAGGGGTGAGGTGGGCAATCAGCCCCAGCATTTT
TRBD2,.,TRBV15,TRBJ2-3,CATSALAMLDTQYF,TGTGCCACCAGCGCACTAGCGATGTTGGATACGCAGTATTTT
.,.,TRBV7-9,TRBJ1-5,CASSARGRQPQHF,TGTGCCAGCAGCGCACGAGGGAGACAGCCCCAGCATTTT
.,.,TRBV10-3,TRBJ2-7,CAIKDSQTPYEQYF,TGTGCCATTAAGGATAGCCAAACCCCCTACGAGCAGTACTTC
.,.,TRBV20-1,TRBJ2-1,CSPRLRDGDNNEQFF,TGCAGTCCTCGATTAAGGGACGGTGATAATAATGAGCAGTTCTTC
TRBD2,.,TRBV20-1,TRBJ2-1,CSARDLAGGSYNEQFF,TGCAGTGCTAGAGATCTAGCGGGGGGTTCCTACAATGAGCAGTTCTTC
TRBD1,.,TRBV27,TRBJ2-1,CASSPRTGAGYNEQFF,TGTGCCAGCAGTCCCCGGACAGGGGCGGGCTACAATGAGCAGTTCTTC
.,few,TRBV7-9,TRBJ2-3,CASSLSRMRTTDTQYF,TGTGCCAGCAGCTTATCTCGCATGAGGACCACAGATACGCAGTATTTT
.,.,TRBV7-2,TRBJ2-3,CASSRSGRTTDTQYF,TGTGCCAGCAGCCGGAGCGGCAGGACCACAGATACGCAGTATTTT
TRBD1,few,TRBV28,TRBJ1-2,CATQGIGGYTF,TGTGCCACACAGGGGATCGGGGGCTACACCTTC
TRBD2,.,TRBV6-1,TRBJ2-1,CATTLAGSYNEQFF,TGTGCCACCACACTAGCGGGGTCCTACAATGAGCAGTTCTTC
TRBD1,.,TRBV9,TRBJ1-4,CASSGGDRPKNEKLFF,TGTGCCAGCAGCGGAGGGGACAGGCCTAAGAATGAAAAACTGTTTTTT
.,.,TRBV5-6,TRBJ2-1,CASSSWDGSSYNEQFF,TGTGCCAGCAGCTCCTGGGACGGGAGCTCCTACAATGAGCAGTTCTTC
.,.,TRBV4-1,TRBJ1-1,CASSHGNQAFF,TGCGCCAGCAGCCATGGGAACCAAGCTTTCTTT
.,.,TRBV9,TRBJ2-3,CASSVRMGTDTQYF,TGTGCCAGCAGCGTAAGGATGGGAACAGATACGCAGTATTTT
.,few,TRBV4-2,TRBJ2-3,CASSQDAGSSTDTQYF,TGCGCCAGCAGCCAAGATGCGGGCTCTAGCACAGATACGCAGTATTTT
.,many,TRBV7-2,TRBJ2-3,CAIRSTDTQYF,TGTGCCATCCGAAGCACAGATACGCAGTATTTT